The TCR beta chain under discussion was sequenced for a study of T cell responses to AZD1222 COVID-19 vaccine (dated by TCRdb to 2020 to 2022). For the wider study: TCR sequencing was performed for fewer than 250 trial participants, of whom roughly 200 were given two doses of AZD1222 and roughly 25 were given two doses of MenACWY control vaccine. Trial participants were enrolled by age into subgroups of 18-55, 56-69 and 70-plus years, and about 150, 27 and 61 TCR-sequenced participants, respectively, were included in these subgroups.

The CDR3 covers 15 residues, taking in both the cysteine and the phenylalanine. Left in the record is the CDR3 DNA by itself, 45 bases read in frame from the first base. The germline ends are 13 bases apart after V is trimmed by 5 bases and J by 0 bases. Taken from the germline V gene (reference sequence), the CDR1 and CDR2 loops are LNHDA and SQIVND. The CDR3 regions of human TCRbeta chains were analyzed by immunosequencing. In the source study's methods: Repertoire TCRs were matched against a reference library of SARS-CoV-2-specific TCRs generated with the MIRA antigen-specificity platform. Breadth was defined as the fraction of unique TCRs that were SARS-CoV-2-associated. Depth was defined as the fraction of total T cells that were SARS-CoV-2-associated. Using the MIRA data, every spike-specific TCR was mapped to the spike region that the TCR reacted to and assigned to either a CD4 or a CD8 class. Log10-transformed breadth and depth values were compared by one-way ANOVA with Sidak's multiple comparisons tests. TCRdb's version of the immuneACCESS table is confined to in-frame rearrangements and falls short of the full clone set. An unresolved V gene accounts for under half of the shortfall where checked; the remainder is of unknown origin. V, J and clone size are taken as reported in that table, and D and trimming were inferred from the DNA itself. A total of over 130,000 clones appear in this sample, about 90% of them only once. In total, the top ten clones hold about 7.5% of the sample.

General conclusions and limits of the study: The whole spike protein was spanned by vaccine-associated CD4 TCRs, and dominant responses were seen in regions 160-218 and 743-854. Only five to seven AZD1222 recipients were SARS-CoV-2 seropositive at baseline, limiting conclusions about previously exposed vaccinees. Reportedly, close to half of the unique spike-specific TCRs recognized epitopes lying outside the regions that are mutated in the B.1.351 and B.1.1.7 variants. Participants were mostly white British and included more females than males, and it was suggested by the authors that clonal diversity may have been underestimated. Because no day 14 peak-response samples were available, repertoires were characterized only after the peak T cell response. Spike-specific TCR breadth and depth rose significantly after two AZD1222 doses compared with day 0 and with MenACWY recipients. The 56-69-year group was small, and its depth increase did not reach significance, likely because of low power.

This clone has more than one count but fewer than ten. Its antigen is not yet known. Per-base qualities were not stored, and no clone one base away is much larger. The sample's time point label, in plain terms: about 28 days (+/-7) after the second vaccine dose. The sample's treatment or condition label, decoded: meningococcal conjugate vaccine given as trial control. Vaccinee samples came from UK trials COV001 and COV002, including a single-blind randomized controlled phase 2/3 trial of AZD1222 (ChAdOx1 nCoV-19) in healthy adults. For TCRbeta chain sequencing, PBMC samples were collected from trial participants at day 0 and at day 28 after the second dose.

The sequence was collected from an adult who received the MenACWY meningococcal vaccine as a control. Rearrangement joined TRBV19 to TRBJ1-1; TRBD1 is a weak D gene call, 5 bases matching. Here the sequenced sample was peripheral blood, taken 28 days after the second dose of the MenACWY control vaccine. The CDR3 region: CASSPMGVVNTEAFF. The sequenced DNA is TGTGCCAGTAGTCCTATGGGGGTCGTGAACACTGAAGCTTTCTTT.